These T cell receptor beta chains were read from a single sample in a study of cytomegalovirus exposure and HLA in healthy donors. The repertoire was sequenced with immunoSEQ multiplex PCR; TCRdb's copy has only in-frame clones and lacks some. The sample holds 200,000 to 250,000 clones, 70% to 90% seen once. The sequencing input was PBMCs. The receptors were sampled from a girl aged 2 to 9 in good health and CMV-seronegative. The CDR3 runs from the conserved cysteine through the conserved F or W. D genes are given only for firm matches. Clone size, where shown, is once, few, many, or a class for clones that have expanded.

D gene,J gene,V gene,clone size,CDR3 DNA,CDR3 protein
NA,TRBJ2-2,TRBV29-1,NA,TGCAGCGTTCGGGGCAGGGGCACCGGGGAGCTGTTTTTT,CSVRGRGTGELFF
NA,TRBJ1-5,TRBV6-5,NA,TGTGCCAGCAGTTACTCTGGGAGTGGGGATCAGCCCCAGCATTTT,CASSYSGSGDQPQHF
TRBD1,TRBJ2-7,TRBV7-8,NA,TGTGCCAGCAGCTTAGCTCGGACAGGGGTGTCCTACGAGCAGTACTTC,CASSLARTGVSYEQYF
TRBD1,TRBJ2-7,TRBV19,NA,TGTGCCAGTAGTATCGCGACAGGGGGGTTCTACGAGCAGTACTTC,CASSIATGGFYEQYF
NA,TRBJ1-1,TRBV10-3,NA,TGTGCCATCAGTGAGTCAGGGGCGAGTAACACTGAAGCTTTCTTT,CAISESGASNTEAFF
NA,TRBJ2-7,TRBV9,NA,TGTGCCAGCAGCCCCCTTTCCGGTTACGAGCAGTACTTC,CASSPLSGYEQYF
NA,TRBJ2-3,TRBV9,NA,TGTGCCAGCAGCGTAGGGGACTTATATACGCAGTATTTT,CASSVGDLYTQYF
NA,TRBJ2-7,TRBV6-1,few,TGTGCCAGCTTCTACGAGCGGCAGTACTTC,CASFYERQYF
TRBD2,TRBJ2-5,TRBV5-6,NA,TGTGCCAGCAGCTTGCTGCAGGGAGGGCAAGAGACCCAGTACTTC,CASSLLQGGQETQYF
NA,TRBJ2-5,TRBV7-9,NA,TGTGCCAGCAGAATAGAGGAGACCCAGTACTTC,CASRIEETQYF
NA,TRBJ1-1,TRBV18,NA,TGTGCCAGCTCACCTCAGGGGTGGACTGAAGCTTTCTTT,CASSPQGWTEAFF
NA,TRBJ2-5,TRBV7-6,NA,TGTGCCAGCAGCTTAGAAGGCGTACGGGGAACGGAGACCCAGTACTTC,CASSLEGVRGTETQYF
NA,TRBJ1-1,TRBV30,NA,TGTGCCTGGAGCAGGGCATTGGAGGCTTTCTTT,CAWSRALEAFF
TRBD2,TRBJ2-7,TRBV10-1,NA,TGCGCCAGCAGTGAGTCTTTAGCGGGAGGGTTTCAGCAGTACTTC,CASSESLAGGFQQYF
NA,TRBJ1-3,TRBV7-9,NA,TGTGCCAGCAGCTCCCGGGAAATCGGAAACACCATATATTTT,CASSSREIGNTIYF
TRBD1,TRBJ1-5,TRBV30,NA,TGTGCCTGGAGTGAAGGGACAGAGGTGCCCTATAGCAATCAGCCCCAGCATTTT,CAWSEGTEVPYSNQPQHF
NA,TRBJ2-7,TRBV7-9,NA,TGTGCCAGCACCAAGCTCTACGAGCAGTACTTC,CASTKLYEQYF
TRBD1,TRBJ1-1,TRBV14,once,TGTGCCAGAGGGACAGGGATTGAAGCTTTCTTT,CARGTGIEAFF
NA,TRBJ2-3,TRBV4-1,NA,TGCGCCAGCAGCCAAGATAGGGGCCGTAGCACAGATACGCAGTATTTT,CASSQDRGRSTDTQYF
TRBD1,TRBJ2-7,TRBV10-1,NA,TGCGCCAGCAGACAGGGGGAGTACTACGAGCAGTACTTC,CASRQGEYYEQYF
TRBD1,TRBJ2-1,TRBV18,NA,TGTGCCAGCTCACGCCGACAGGGGTACAATGAGCAGTTCTTC,CASSRRQGYNEQFF
NA,TRBJ2-7,TRBV30,once,TGTGCCTGGAGCCCATCCGTCGGCGAGCAGTACTTC,CAWSPSVGEQYF
TRBD1,TRBJ2-7,TRBV6-5,NA,TGTGCCAGTCAGGGACAGGGGGCGTACGAGCAGTACTTC,CASQGQGAYEQYF
TRBD2,TRBJ2-7,TRBV18,NA,TGTGCCAGCTCACCGGGGGGAAAGCGGGAGATCTACGAGCAGTACTTC,CASSPGGKREIYEQYF
TRBD2,TRBJ2-7,TRBV10-3,NA,TGTGCCATCAGTGATAACCACAGCGGGAGGGCCTACGAGCAGTACTTC,CAISDNHSGRAYEQYF
TRBD2,TRBJ2-1,TRBV7-6,NA,TGTGCCAGCAGCCCACGCAGCGGGAGTGATGAGCAGTTCTTC,CASSPRSGSDEQFF
NA,TRBJ2-3,TRBV7-2,NA,TGTGCCAGCAGCTTCGGACAGCAAGCAGATACGCAGTATTTT,CASSFGQQADTQYF
NA,TRBJ2-2,TRBV2,NA,TGTGCCAGCAGAGAGCAGGCTAACACCGGGGAGCTGTTTTTT,CASREQANTGELFF
NA,TRBJ2-5,TRBV6-4,NA,TGTGCCAGCAGTCTCGGCATGGCGGAACAAGAGACCCAGTACTTC,CASSLGMAEQETQYF
NA,TRBJ2-7,TRBV6-6,NA,TGTGCCAGCTCCCCCCAGTCCAGTGCCTACGAGCAGTACTTC,CASSPQSSAYEQYF
NA,TRBJ1-4,TRBV6-1,NA,TGTGCCACCCTCCCCAGGGCTTTCGGGGAAAAACTGTTTTTT,CATLPRAFGEKLFF
TRBD1,TRBJ1-2,TRBV5-4,NA,TGTGCCAGCAGCCAGAGGGGGACAGGGCCTGAGGGCTACACCTTC,CASSQRGTGPEGYTF
NA,TRBJ2-5,TRBV18,NA,TGTGCCAGCTCAGATACGGGAGAGACCCAGTACTTC,CASSDTGETQYF
TRBD2,TRBJ2-2,TRBV19,NA,TGTGCCAGTAGTATTGGGGGGGACGGGGAGCTGTTTTTT,CASSIGGDGELFF
TRBD1,TRBJ1-3,TRBV20-1,NA,TGCAGTGCTAGAGATCAAAACAGGGGCTCTTTT,CSARDQNRGSF
NA,TRBJ2-3,TRBV5-4,NA,TGTGCCAGCAGCTTAATCTCGGGATGGGACACAGATACGCAGTATTTT,CASSLISGWDTDTQYF
TRBD1,TRBJ2-3,TRBV19,NA,TGTGCCAGTAGTATGAGGACAGGGGGCACAGATACGCAGTATTTT,CASSMRTGGTDTQYF
NA,TRBJ2-3,TRBV28,NA,TGTGCCAGCACCCTCTCTACTAGTAAAACGCAGTATTTT,CASTLSTSKTQYF
NA,TRBJ1-4,TRBV27,NA,TGTGCCAGCAGCCCAGGGTGGGCAAATGAAAAACTGTTTTTT,CASSPGWANEKLFF
TRBD2,TRBJ2-7,TRBV6-6,NA,TGTGCCAGCAGTTATCCTAGCGGGATCTCCTACGAGCAGTACTTC,CASSYPSGISYEQYF
TRBD1,TRBJ2-7,TRBV28,NA,TGTGCCAGCAGTTCCGGGACAGGGATCTACGAGCAGTACTTC,CASSSGTGIYEQYF
NA,TRBJ1-5,TRBV5-6,NA,TGTGCCAGCAGCTTGGAGCGGGGGACGCGCAATCAGCCCCAGCATTTT,CASSLERGTRNQPQHF
TRBD1,TRBJ2-2,TRBV2,NA,TGTGCCAGCACCCGGGACAGGGGGGACGGGGAGCTGTTTTTT,CASTRDRGDGELFF
NA,TRBJ1-2,TRBV7-9,NA,TGTGCCAGCGGCCTGGGCGGAGGGGCGCTGGGCTACACCTTC,CASGLGGGALGYTF
TRBD1,TRBJ1-6,TRBV19,NA,TGTGCCACCCGACAGGGACGTAATTCACCCCTCCACTTT,CATRQGRNSPLHF
TRBD1,TRBJ1-5,TRBV12-5,NA,TGTGCTAGTGGTTTGGTAACCCAGGGGGCAAATCAGCCCCAGCATTTT,CASGLVTQGANQPQHF